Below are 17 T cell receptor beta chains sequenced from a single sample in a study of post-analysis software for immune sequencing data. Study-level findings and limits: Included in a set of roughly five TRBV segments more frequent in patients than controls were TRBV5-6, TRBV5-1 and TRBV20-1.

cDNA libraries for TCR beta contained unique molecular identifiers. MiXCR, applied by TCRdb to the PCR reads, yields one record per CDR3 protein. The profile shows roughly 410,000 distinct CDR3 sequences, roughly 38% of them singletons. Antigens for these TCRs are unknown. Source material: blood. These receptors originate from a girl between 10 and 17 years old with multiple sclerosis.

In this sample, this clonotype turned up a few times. As DNA, the CDR3 is TGTGCCAGCAGCCTAGGGACAGGGAGCACTGAAGCTTTCTTT. It encodes CASSLGTGSTEAFF. The chain is built from TRBV3-1 and TRBJ1-1, with TRBD1 identical over 9 bases. The germline V gene encodes CDR1 LGHDT and CDR2 YNNKEL (reference sequence). This CDR3 has 14 residues. The trim removed 4 bases at V and 4 bases at J, leaving 4 bases unmatched.

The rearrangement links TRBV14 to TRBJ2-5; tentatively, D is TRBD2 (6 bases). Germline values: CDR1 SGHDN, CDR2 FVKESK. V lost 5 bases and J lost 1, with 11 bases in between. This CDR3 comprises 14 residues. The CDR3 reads CASSKRAFQETQYF. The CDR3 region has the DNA TGTGCCAGCAGCAAGCGGGCATTCCAAGAGACCCAGTACTTC.

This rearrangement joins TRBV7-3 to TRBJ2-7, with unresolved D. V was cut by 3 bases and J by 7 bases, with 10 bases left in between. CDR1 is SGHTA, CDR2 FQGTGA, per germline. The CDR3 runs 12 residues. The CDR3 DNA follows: TGTGCCAGCAGCTTTAATTTGAGGGAGCAGTACTTC. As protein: CASSFNLREQYF.

The CDR3: CATSDADEQYF. Here the CDR3 DNA reads TGTGCCACCAGTGATGCCGACGAGCAGTACTTC. This chain joins TRBV24-1 and TRBJ2-7; no clear D gene. V was cut by 3 bases and J by 5 bases, with 4 bases left in between. Germline loops: CDR1 KGHDR, CDR2 SFDVKD. This CDR3 spans 11 amino acids.

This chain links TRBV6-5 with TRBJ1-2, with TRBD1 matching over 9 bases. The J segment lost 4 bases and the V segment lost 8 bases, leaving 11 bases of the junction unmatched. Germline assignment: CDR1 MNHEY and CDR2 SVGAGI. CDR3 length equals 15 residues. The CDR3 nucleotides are TGTGCCAGCCTCAAGATGGGACAGGGAACCTATGGCTACACCTTC. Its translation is CASLKMGQGTYGYTF.

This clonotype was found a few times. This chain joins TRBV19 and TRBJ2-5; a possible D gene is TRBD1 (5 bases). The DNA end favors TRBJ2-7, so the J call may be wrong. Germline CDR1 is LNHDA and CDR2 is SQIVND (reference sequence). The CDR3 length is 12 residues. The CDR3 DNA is TGTGCCAGTAGTATAGACAGGGTCGAGCAGTACTTC. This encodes CASSIDRVEQYF.

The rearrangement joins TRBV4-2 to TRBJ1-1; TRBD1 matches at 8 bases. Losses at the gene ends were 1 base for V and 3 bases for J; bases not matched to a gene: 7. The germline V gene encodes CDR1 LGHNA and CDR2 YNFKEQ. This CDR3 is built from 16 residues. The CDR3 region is CASSQASGQDYTEAFF. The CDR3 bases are TGTGCCAGCAGCCAAGCCTCGGGACAGGACTACACTGAAGCTTTCTTT.

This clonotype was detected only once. The CDR3 DNA is TGTGCCAGCAGCTTGGCCGTAGCGGGGGCTCACACAGATACGCAGTATTTT. Its protein product is CASSLAVAGAHTDTQYF. This chain connects TRBV5-6 to TRBJ2-3; 9 bases match TRBD2. In germline, CDR1 is SGHDT, CDR2 YYEEEE. The CDR3 consists of 17 residues. The V and J ends lost 0 bases and 2 bases, in that order; junction bases with no gene match: 7.

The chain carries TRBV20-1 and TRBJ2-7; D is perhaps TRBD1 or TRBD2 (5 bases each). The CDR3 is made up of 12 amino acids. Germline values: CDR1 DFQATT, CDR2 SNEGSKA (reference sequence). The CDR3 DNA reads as TGCAGGGGGGAGCGCTCTCCCTACGAGCAGTACTTC. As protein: CRGERSPYEQYF.

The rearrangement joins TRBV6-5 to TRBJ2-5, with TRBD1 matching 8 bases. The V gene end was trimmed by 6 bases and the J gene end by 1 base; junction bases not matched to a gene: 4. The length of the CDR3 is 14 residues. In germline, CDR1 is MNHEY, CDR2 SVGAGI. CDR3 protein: CASSRDRGQETQYF. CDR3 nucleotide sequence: TGTGCCAGCAGCCGAGACAGGGGCCAAGAGACCCAGTACTTC.

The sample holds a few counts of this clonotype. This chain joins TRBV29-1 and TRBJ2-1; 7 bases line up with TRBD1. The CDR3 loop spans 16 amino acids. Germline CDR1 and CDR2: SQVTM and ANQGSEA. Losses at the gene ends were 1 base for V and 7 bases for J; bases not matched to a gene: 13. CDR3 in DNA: TGCAGCGTTGAAGCCCTCACAGGGGTCCAAGGAAATGAGCAGTTCTTC. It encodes CSVEALTGVQGNEQFF.

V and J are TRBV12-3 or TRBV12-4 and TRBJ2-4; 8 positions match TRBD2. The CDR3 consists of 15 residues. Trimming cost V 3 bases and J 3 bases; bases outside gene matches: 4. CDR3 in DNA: TGTGCCAGCAGTTTCGCTGCGGGGGGCAAAAACATTCAGTACTTC. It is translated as CASSFAAGGKNIQYF.

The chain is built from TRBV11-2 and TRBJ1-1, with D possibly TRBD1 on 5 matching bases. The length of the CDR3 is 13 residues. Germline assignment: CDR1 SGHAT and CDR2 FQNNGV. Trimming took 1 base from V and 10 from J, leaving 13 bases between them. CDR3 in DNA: TGTGCCAGCAGCTTAGTGATCGCGGGGGGAGCTTTCTTT. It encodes CASSLVIAGGAFF.

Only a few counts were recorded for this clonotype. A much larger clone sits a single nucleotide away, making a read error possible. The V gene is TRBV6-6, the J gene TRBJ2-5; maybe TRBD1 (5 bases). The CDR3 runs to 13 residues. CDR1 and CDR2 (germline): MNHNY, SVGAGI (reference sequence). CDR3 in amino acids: CASSRDSQGTQYF. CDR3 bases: TGTGCCAGCAGTCGAGACAGCCAAGGGACCCAGTACTTC.

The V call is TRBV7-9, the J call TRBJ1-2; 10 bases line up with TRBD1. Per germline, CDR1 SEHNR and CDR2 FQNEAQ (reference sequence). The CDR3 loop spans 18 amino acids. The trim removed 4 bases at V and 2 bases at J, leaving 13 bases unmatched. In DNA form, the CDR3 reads TGTGCCAGCAGCTCCATAGTGGGTTCGGGACAGGGGAACTATGGCTACACCTTC. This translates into CASSSIVGSGQGNYGYTF.

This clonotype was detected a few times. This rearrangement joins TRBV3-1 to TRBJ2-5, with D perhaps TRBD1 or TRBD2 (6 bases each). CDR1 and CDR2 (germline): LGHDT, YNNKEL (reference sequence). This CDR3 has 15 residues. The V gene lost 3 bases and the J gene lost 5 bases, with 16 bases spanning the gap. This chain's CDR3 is CASSHSRGVTETQYF. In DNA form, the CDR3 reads TGTGCCAGCAGCCACTCGAGGGGGGTGACGGAGACCCAGTACTTC.

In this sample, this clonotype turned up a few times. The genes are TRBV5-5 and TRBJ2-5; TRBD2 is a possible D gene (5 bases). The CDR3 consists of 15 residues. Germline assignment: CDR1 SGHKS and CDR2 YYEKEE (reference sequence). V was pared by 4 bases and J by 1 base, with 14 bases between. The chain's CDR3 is CASSPSAGFQETQYF. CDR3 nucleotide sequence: TGTGCCAGCAGCCCTTCGGCGGGTTTCCAAGAGACCCAGTACTTC.